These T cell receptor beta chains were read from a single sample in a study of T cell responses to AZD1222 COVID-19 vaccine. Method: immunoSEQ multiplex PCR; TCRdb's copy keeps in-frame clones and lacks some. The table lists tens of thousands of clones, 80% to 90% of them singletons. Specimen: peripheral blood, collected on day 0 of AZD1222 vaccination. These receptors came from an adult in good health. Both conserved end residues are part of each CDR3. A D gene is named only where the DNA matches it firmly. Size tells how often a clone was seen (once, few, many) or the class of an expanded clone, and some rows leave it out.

TGTGCCAGCAGTGAAACCGGCCTGGGGGAGACCCAGTACTTC	CASSETGLGETQYF	-	-	TRBV25-1	TRBJ2-5
TGTGCCAGCAGCCCACGCTCTGGAAACACCATATATTTT	CASSPRSGNTIYF	-	-	TRBV5-4	TRBJ1-3
TGTGCCAGTAGTCCGGACCATAGCAATCAGCCCCAGCATTTT	CASSPDHSNQPQHF	-	-	TRBV19	TRBJ1-5
TGTGCCAGCAGCTTAATGAGAGATACGCAGTATTTT	CASSLMRDTQYF	-	-	TRBV7-2	TRBJ2-3
TGTGCCATCAGTGATGCCGGGACAGGGGACACTGAAGCTTTCTTT	CAISDAGTGDTEAFF	-	TRBD1	TRBV10-3	TRBJ1-1
TGTGCCAGCAGCCCCGGGGGGTACTACAATGAGCAGTTCTTC	CASSPGGYYNEQFF	-	TRBD2	TRBV7-9	TRBJ2-1
TGTGCCAGCAGTCCCACCTGGGACGCAACTAATGAAAAACTGTTTTTT	CASSPTWDATNEKLFF	few	-	TRBV3-1/TRBV3-2	TRBJ1-4
TGCGCCAGCAGCCGAGAGGTAACAGGGGTTTACGAGCAGTACTTC	CASSREVTGVYEQYF	-	TRBD1	TRBV4-1	TRBJ2-7
TGTGCCAGCAGCCCGGGACAGAACTATGGCTACACCTTC	CASSPGQNYGYTF	-	TRBD1	TRBV3-1/TRBV3-2	TRBJ1-2
TGTGCCAGCAGCTCCGGGGAGACCCAGTACTTC	CASSSGETQYF	-	-	TRBV7-2	TRBJ2-5
TGTGCCAGCAGGACTAGCGGACAAGAGACCCAGTACTTC	CASRTSGQETQYF	-	TRBD2	TRBV2	TRBJ2-5
TGTGCCTGGAGTGTTCGGGCGAACACTGAAGCTTTCTTT	CAWSVRANTEAFF	-	-	TRBV30	TRBJ1-1
TGTGCCAGCAGTCCCCGCAGGACCGCGAACTATGGCTACACCTTC	CASSPRRTANYGYTF	-	-	TRBV6-5	TRBJ1-2
TGCGCCAGCAGTGAGAATCCGGGGGCCTTTGAGCAGTACTTC	CASSENPGAFEQYF	-	-	TRBV10-1	TRBJ2-7
TGTGCCAGCAGCTCCGCGGCCTCGGGTGGAGGGTACGCTACGCAGTATTTT	CASSSAASGGGYATQYF	-	-	TRBV11-3	TRBJ2-3
TGTGCCAGCAGTACTAGACTAGCGGGGGGTTACAATGAGCAGTTCTTC	CASSTRLAGGYNEQFF	few	TRBD2	TRBV6-2/TRBV6-3	TRBJ2-1
TGCAGCGTGGGACAAGGACTTAGCAATCAGCCCCAGCATTTT	CSVGQGLSNQPQHF	-	-	TRBV29-1	TRBJ1-5
TGTGCCAGCAGCTACGGGACAGGCACAGATACGCAGTATTTT	CASSYGTGTDTQYF	-	TRBD1	TRBV5-4	TRBJ2-3
TGTGCCTGGAGTCTTGGATTGGGCAATCAGCCCCAGCATTTT	CAWSLGLGNQPQHF	-	-	TRBV30	TRBJ1-5
TGTGCCAGCAGCCAAAGGACAGGGATCGATTCACCCCTCCACTTT	CASSQRTGIDSPLHF	-	TRBD1	TRBV3-1/TRBV3-2	TRBJ1-6
TGTGCCAGCAGTTTGATGCCGGGCGAGCAGTTCTTC	CASSLMPGEQFF	-	-	TRBV28	TRBJ2-1
TGTGCCAGCAGGGCGACTAGCGCCGGGGAGCTGTTTTTT	CASRATSAGELFF	-	TRBD2	TRBV7-9	TRBJ2-2
TGTGCCAGCAGTTACAATTGGGGGTTGGTTGGCTACACCTTC	CASSYNWGLVGYTF	-	-	TRBV6-5	TRBJ1-2
TGCAGCGTTGAAGGACCCGGAGACTTCGGCGGGGAGCTGTTTTTT	CSVEGPGDFGGELFF	-	-	TRBV29-1	TRBJ2-2
TGTGCCAGCAGTTTCCGGACGAGCTCCTATAATTCACCCCTCCACTTT	CASSFRTSSYNSPLHF	-	-	TRBV28	TRBJ1-6
TGTGCCAGCAGCTTAGTCAATACAGGGTCGAGCAATCAGCCCCAGCATTTT	CASSLVNTGSSNQPQHF	once	-	TRBV7-2	TRBJ1-5
TGTGCCAGCAACGAGAGGGGGCAGTACTTC	CASNERGQYF	-	-	TRBV2	TRBJ2-7
TGCAGTGCTTCCCAGGGATCTGAAGCTTTCTTT	CSASQGSEAFF	once	-	TRBV20-1	TRBJ1-1
TGTGCCAGCAGCTTAGATCCCTTCAGGGGCTACGAGCAGTACTTC	CASSLDPFRGYEQYF	-	-	TRBV7-2	TRBJ2-7
TGTGCCAGCAGCCACGGATACAGGGAGAACACTGAAGCTTTCTTT	CASSHGYRENTEAFF	-	-	TRBV14	TRBJ1-1
TGTGCCTGCGAATTCTCTGGGGCCAACGTCCTGACTTTC	CACEFSGANVLTF	-	-	TRBV6-5	TRBJ2-6
TGTGCCAGCAGTTACTCGTCAGTTTACACCGGGGAGCTGTTTTTT	CASSYSSVYTGELFF	-	-	TRBV6-5	TRBJ2-2
TGTGCCTGGACGGGGGGGGAGGACACTGAAGCTTTCTTT	CAWTGGEDTEAFF	-	-	TRBV30	TRBJ1-1
TGCGCCAGCAGCCCGGGCCCGGGGAGGATCAGGGGATACGAGCAGTACTTC	CASSPGPGRIRGYEQYF	-	-	TRBV5-1	TRBJ2-7
TGTGCCAGCAGCCGGGACCTGGGAGCCACTGAAGCTTTCTTT	CASSRDLGATEAFF	few	-	TRBV7-9	TRBJ1-1
TGCGCCAGCAGCTCGGGACAAGCTAACACTGAAGCTTTCTTT	CASSSGQANTEAFF	-	-	TRBV5-1	TRBJ1-1
TGCGCCAGCAGGGACGGCCCGGGCACAGATACGCAGTATTTT	CASRDGPGTDTQYF	-	-	TRBV5-1	TRBJ2-3
TGTGCCTGGAGTACCGGGAGTGAAGAGACCCAGTACTTC	CAWSTGSEETQYF	-	-	TRBV30	TRBJ2-5
TGTGCCAGTAGTATTCTAGCGGGGGCGAGCACAGATACGCAGTATTTT	CASSILAGASTDTQYF	-	TRBD2	TRBV19	TRBJ2-3
TGCAGCGTATCAGGGGCCACGGAGAGCTATGGCTACACCTTC	CSVSGATESYGYTF	-	-	TRBV29-1	TRBJ1-2
TGTGCCAGCAGTTGGGCAGGGGGCCCGGATTCACCCCTCCACTTT	CASSWAGGPDSPLHF	-	TRBD1	TRBV27	TRBJ1-6
TGTGCCAGCAGCGTTCTCGGTCAGGGCGGAAATTCACCCCTCCACTTT	CASSVLGQGGNSPLHF	-	-	TRBV9	TRBJ1-6